A single sample is the source of the 8 T cell receptor beta chains below, sequenced in a study of T cells in Graves' hyperthyroidism and ophthalmopathy. RNA transcripts gave rise to amplified TCR beta CDR3 regions. The HTBI primer set drove a first-round RT-PCR of the TCR CDR3. One entry per CDR3 protein results from TCRdb running MiXCR on the multiplex PCR reads. The sample has 480,000 or so distinct CDR3 sequences; 46% are singletons. The source material was peripheral blood or thyroid tissue (not recorded which). These receptors all come from an adult woman with Graves' disease, either hyperthyroidism or ophthalmopathy (not recorded which).

This clonotype has only one observation. A read error may explain this, as a much larger clone is one base away. This chain uses TRBV10-3 with TRBJ1-6, with TRBD1 as a possible D gene (6 bases). Germline V CDR1 and CDR2: ENHRY, SYGVKD. The CDR3 is made up of 14 amino acids. Deletions cut 6 bases from V and 9 bases from J, with 15 bases between. The CDR3: CAIRGGQMSSPLHF. CDR3 in DNA: TGTGCCATCAGAGGAGGACAGATGAGTTCACCCCTCCACTTT.

The chain carries TRBV6-2 or TRBV6-3 and TRBJ2-7; 7 bases fit TRBD2. V lost 6 bases and J lost 0; bases outside the gene matches: 8. Germline CDR1 and CDR2: MNHEY and SVGEGT. This CDR3 comprises 15 residues. The CDR3: CASREAGPNSYEQYF. The CDR3 region has the DNA TGTGCCAGCAGGGAAGCGGGACCGAACTCCTACGAGCAGTACTTC.

CDR3 coding DNA: TGTGCCAGCGGGAAGGGCATTCTAAAGGGCGAGCAGTACTTC. It specifies CASGKGILKGEQYF. This chain links TRBV2 with TRBJ2-7; D is undetermined. CDR1 SNHLY and CDR2 FYNNEI come from the germline V gene. There are 14 residues in the CDR3. The V end was cut by 8 bases, the J end by 6 bases, with 20 bases between.

This clonotype was detected ten times or more. The chain links TRBV2 to TRBJ2-5; maybe TRBD1 (6 bases). The V gene lost 4 bases and the J gene lost 5 bases, with 11 bases spanning the gap. Germline CDR1 reads SNHLY; CDR2 reads FYNNEI. This CDR3 is built from 13 residues. In DNA form, the CDR3 reads TGTGCCAGCAGTGCAGGTCAGGGGGAGACCCAGTACTTC. Its translation is CASSAGQGETQYF.

This chain's CDR3 is CASSVGVRRTDTQYF. The DNA of the CDR3 is TGTGCCAGCAGCGTAGGAGTCAGGAGAACAGATACGCAGTATTTT. This sequence joins TRBV9 and TRBJ2-3; D call uncertain. Trimming removed 0 bases from V and 3 bases from J, with 11 bases in between. This CDR3 is built from 15 residues. Germline V gene sequence: CDR1 SGDLS, CDR2 YYNGEE.

The chain recombines TRBV29-1 with TRBJ2-7; D is undetermined. The germline V gene has CDR1 SQVTM and CDR2 ANQGSEA. The length of the CDR3 is 11 residues. The germline V and J ends were trimmed by 4 bases and 6 bases, with 10 bases remaining between them. DNA of the CDR3: TGCAGCGTTGTTTGGTCTTTCGAGCAGTACTTC. The encoded protein is CSVVWSFEQYF.

This clonotype was seen a handful of times. The gene calls are TRBV29-1 and TRBJ1-2, with 8 bases that match TRBD1. J gave up 2 bases and V 4 bases, and 3 bases lay outside the gene matches. CDR3 size: 13 residues. Germline V gives CDR1 SQVTM, CDR2 ANQGSEA. The CDR3 bases are TGCAGCGTTGCAGGGACAGGAAACTATGGCTACACCTTC. Amino acid sequence: CSVAGTGNYGYTF.

The chain uses TRBV10-2 and TRBJ1-5; 10 bases match TRBD1. Germline CDR1 reads WSHSY; CDR2 reads SAAADI. This CDR3 has 16 residues. The J segment lost 6 bases and the V segment lost 3 bases, leaving 8 bases of the junction unmatched. CDR3 sequence: CASSDTGQGTSQPQHF. The CDR3 DNA reads as TGCGCCAGCAGTGATACGGGACAGGGGACCTCTCAGCCCCAGCATTTT.